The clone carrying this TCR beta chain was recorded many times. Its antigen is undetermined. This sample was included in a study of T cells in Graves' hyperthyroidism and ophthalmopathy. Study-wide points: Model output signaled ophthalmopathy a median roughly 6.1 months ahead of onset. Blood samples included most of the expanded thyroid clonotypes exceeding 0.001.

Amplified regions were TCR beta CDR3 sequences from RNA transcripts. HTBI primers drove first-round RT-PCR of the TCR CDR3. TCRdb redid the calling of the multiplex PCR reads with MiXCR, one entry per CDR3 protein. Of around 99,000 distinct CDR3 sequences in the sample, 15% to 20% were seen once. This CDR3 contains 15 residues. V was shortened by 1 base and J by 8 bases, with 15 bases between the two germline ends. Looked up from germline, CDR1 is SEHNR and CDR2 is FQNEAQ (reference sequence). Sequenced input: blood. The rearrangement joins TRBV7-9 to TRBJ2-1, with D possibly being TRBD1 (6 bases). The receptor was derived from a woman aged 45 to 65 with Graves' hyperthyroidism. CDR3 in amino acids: CASSLGAGAGDEQFF. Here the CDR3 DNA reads TGTGCCAGCAGCTTAGGGGCAGGGGCGGGCGATGAGCAGTTCTTC.